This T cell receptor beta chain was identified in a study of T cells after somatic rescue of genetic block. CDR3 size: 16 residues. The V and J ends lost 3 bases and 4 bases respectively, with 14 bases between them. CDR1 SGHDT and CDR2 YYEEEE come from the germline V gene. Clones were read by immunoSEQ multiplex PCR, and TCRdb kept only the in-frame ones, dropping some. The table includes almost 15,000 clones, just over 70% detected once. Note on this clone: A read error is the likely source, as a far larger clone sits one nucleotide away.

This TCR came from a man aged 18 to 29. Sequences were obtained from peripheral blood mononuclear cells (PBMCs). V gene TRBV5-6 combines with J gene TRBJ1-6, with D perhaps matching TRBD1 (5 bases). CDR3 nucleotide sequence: TGTGCCAGCAGCTCCTATGACGAGGGGTATAATTCACCCCTCCACTTT. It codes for CASSSYDEGYNSPLHF.